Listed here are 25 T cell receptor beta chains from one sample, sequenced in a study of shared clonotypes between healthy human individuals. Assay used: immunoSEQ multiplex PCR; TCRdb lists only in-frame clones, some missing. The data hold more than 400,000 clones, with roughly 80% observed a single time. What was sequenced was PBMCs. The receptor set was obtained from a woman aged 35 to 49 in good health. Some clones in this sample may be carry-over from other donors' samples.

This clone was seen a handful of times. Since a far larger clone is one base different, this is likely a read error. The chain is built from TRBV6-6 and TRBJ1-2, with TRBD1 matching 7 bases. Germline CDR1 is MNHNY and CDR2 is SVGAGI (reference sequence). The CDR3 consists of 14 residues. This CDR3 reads CASSTTGVNYDYTF. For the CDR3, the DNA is TGTGCCAGCAGCACCACAGGGGTTAACTATGACTACACCTTC.

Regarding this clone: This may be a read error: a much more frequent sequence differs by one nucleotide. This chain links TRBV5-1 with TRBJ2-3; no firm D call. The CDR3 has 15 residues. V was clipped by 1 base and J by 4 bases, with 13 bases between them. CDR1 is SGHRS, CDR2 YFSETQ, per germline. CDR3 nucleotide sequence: TGCGCCAGCAGCTTGCCGGACGCTGTGGCAGATACGCAGTATTTT. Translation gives CASSLPDAVADTQYF. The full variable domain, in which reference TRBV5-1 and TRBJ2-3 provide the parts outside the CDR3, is KAGVTQTPRYLIKTRGQQVTLSCSPISGHRSVSWYQQTPGQGLQFLFEYFSETQRNKGNFPGRFSGRQFSNSRSEMNVSTLELGDSALYLCASSLPDAVADTQYFGPGTRLTVL.

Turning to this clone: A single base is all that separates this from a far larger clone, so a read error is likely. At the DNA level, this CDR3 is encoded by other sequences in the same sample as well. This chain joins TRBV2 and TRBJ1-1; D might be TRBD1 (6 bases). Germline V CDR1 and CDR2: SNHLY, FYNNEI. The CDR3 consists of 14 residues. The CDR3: CAGSGGRGHTEAFF. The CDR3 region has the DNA TGTGCCGGCAGTGGGGGCCGGGGACACACTGAAGCTTTCTTT.

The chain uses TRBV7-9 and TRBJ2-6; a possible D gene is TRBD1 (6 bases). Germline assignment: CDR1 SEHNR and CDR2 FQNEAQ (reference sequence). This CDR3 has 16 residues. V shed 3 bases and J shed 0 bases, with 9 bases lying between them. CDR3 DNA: TGTGCCAGCAGCTTGGACAGACACTCTGGGGCCAACGTCCTGACTTTC. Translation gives CASSLDRHSGANVLTF. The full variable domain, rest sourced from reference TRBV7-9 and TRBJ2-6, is DTGVSQNPRHKITKRGQNVTFRCDPISEHNRLYWYRQTLGQGPEFLTYFQNEAQLEKSRLLSDRFSAERPKGSFSTLEIQRTEQGDSAMYLCASSLDRHSGANVLTFGAGSRLTVL.

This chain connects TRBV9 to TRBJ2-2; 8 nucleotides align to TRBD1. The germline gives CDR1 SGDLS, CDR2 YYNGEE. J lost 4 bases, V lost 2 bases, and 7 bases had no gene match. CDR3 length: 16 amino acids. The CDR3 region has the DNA TGTGCCAGCAGCGTCTCCGGGACAGGACTCACCGGGGAGCTGTTTTTT. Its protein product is CASSVSGTGLTGELFF.

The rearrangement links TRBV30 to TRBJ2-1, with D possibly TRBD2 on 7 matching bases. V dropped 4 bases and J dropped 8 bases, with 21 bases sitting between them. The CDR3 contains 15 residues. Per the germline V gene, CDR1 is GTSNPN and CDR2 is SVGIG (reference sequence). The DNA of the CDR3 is TGTGCCTGGAACCACCTAGCGGAGGGGGGTTATGAGCAGTTCTTC. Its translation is CAWNHLAEGGYEQFF.

CDR3 sequence (DNA): TGTGCCAGCTCACCGGGCGGGAGTTACTACGAGCAGTACTTC. This translates into CASSPGGSYYEQYF. V and J are TRBV18 and TRBJ2-7; 7 bases align to TRBD2. V shed 3 bases, J shed 3 bases, and the junction held 5 bases outside the gene matches. The CDR3 contains 14 residues. In germline, CDR1 is KGHSH, CDR2 LQKENI.

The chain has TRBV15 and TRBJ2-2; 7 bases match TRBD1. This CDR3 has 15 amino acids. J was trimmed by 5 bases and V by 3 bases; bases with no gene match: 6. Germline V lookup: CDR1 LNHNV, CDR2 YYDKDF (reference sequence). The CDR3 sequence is CATSSQQGWTGELFF. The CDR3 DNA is TGTGCCACCAGCAGCCAACAGGGGTGGACCGGGGAGCTGTTTTTT.

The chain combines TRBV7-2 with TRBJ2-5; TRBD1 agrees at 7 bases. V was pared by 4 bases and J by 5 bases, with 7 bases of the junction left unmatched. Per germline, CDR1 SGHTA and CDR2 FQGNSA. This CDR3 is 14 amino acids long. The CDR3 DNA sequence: TGTGCCAGCAGCTCCCCTACAGGGGTGGAGACCCAGTACTTC. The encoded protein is CASSSPTGVETQYF.

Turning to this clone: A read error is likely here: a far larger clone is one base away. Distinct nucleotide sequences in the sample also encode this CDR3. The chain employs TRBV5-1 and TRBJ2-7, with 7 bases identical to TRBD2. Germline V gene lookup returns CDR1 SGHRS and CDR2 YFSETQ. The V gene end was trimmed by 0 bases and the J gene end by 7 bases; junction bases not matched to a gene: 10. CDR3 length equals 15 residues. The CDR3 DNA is TGCGCCAGCAGCTTGGGACCTAGCGGTATGTATGAGCAGTACTTC. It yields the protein CASSLGPSGMYEQYF. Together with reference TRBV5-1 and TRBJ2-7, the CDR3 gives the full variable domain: KAGVTQTPRYLIKTRGQQVTLSCSPISGHRSVSWYQQTPGQGLQFLFEYFSETQRNKGNFPGRFSGRQFSNSRSEMNVSTLELGDSALYLCASSLGPSGMYEQYFGPGTRLTVT.

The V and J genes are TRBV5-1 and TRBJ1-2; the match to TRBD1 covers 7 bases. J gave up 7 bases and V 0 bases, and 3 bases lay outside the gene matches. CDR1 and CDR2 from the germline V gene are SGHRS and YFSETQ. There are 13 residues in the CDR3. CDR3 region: CASSLGGGGGYTF. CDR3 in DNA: TGCGCCAGCAGCTTGGGAGGGGGCGGTGGCTACACCTTC. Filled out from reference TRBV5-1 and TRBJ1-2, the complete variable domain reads KAGVTQTPRYLIKTRGQQVTLSCSPISGHRSVSWYQQTPGQGLQFLFEYFSETQRNKGNFPGRFSGRQFSNSRSEMNVSTLELGDSALYLCASSLGGGGGYTFGSGTRLTVV.

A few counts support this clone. The CDR3 loop reads CASKNTGELFF. The DNA of the CDR3 is TGTGCCAGCAAGAACACCGGGGAGCTGTTTTTT. The chain joins TRBV2 to TRBJ2-2; D unresolved. This CDR3 is 11 amino acids long. Trimming took off 7 bases at V and 1 base at J, with 1 base between the two ends. Germline CDR1 SNHLY, CDR2 FYNNEI.

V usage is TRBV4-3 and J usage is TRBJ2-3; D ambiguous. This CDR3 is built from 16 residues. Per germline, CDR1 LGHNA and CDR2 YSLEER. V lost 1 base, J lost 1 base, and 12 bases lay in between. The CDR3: CASSQGSPGGTDTQYF. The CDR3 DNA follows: TGCGCCAGCAGCCAAGGTAGCCCCGGAGGCACAGATACGCAGTATTTT.

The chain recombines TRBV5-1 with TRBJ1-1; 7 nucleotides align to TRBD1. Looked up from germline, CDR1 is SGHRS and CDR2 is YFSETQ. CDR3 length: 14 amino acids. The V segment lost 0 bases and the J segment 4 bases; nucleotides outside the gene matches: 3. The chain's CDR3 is CASSLAAGGTEAFF. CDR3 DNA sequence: TGCGCCAGCAGCTTGGCCGCAGGGGGCACTGAAGCTTTCTTT.

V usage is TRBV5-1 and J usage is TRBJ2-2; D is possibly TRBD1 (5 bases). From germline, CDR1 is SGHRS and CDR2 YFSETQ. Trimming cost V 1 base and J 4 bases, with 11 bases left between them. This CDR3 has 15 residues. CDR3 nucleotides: TGCGCCAGCAGCTTGTCCGGACAAAGCACCGGGGAGCTGTTTTTT. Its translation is CASSLSGQSTGELFF. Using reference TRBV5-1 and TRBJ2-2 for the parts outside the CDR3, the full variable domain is KAGVTQTPRYLIKTRGQQVTLSCSPISGHRSVSWYQQTPGQGLQFLFEYFSETQRNKGNFPGRFSGRQFSNSRSEMNVSTLELGDSALYLCASSLSGQSTGELFFGEGSRLTVL.

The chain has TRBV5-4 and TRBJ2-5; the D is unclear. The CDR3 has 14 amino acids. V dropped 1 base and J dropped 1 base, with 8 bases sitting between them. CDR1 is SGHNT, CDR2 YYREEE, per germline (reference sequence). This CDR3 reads CASSLRVVQETQYF. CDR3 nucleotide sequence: TGTGCCAGCAGCTTGAGGGTCGTCCAAGAGACCCAGTACTTC.

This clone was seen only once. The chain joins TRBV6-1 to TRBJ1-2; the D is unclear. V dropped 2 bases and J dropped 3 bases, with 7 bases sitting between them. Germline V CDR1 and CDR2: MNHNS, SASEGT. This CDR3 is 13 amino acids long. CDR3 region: CASSERQYYGYTF. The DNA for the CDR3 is TGTGCCAGCAGTGAAAGGCAGTACTATGGCTACACCTTC.

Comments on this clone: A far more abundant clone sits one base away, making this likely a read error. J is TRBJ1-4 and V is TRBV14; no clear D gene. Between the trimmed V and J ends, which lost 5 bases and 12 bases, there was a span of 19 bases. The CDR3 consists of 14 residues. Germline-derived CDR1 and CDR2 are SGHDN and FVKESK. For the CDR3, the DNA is TGTGCCAGCAGCAAATTAGTGTCGGCGAGGGAACTGTTTTTT. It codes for CASSKLVSARELFF.

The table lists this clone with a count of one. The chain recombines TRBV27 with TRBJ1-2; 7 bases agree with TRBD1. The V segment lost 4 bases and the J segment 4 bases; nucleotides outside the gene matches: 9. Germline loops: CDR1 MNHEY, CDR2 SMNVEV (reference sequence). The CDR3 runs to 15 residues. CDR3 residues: CASSSRQGRVYGYTF. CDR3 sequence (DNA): TGTGCCAGCAGTTCTCGACAGGGTAGAGTCTATGGCTACACCTTC.

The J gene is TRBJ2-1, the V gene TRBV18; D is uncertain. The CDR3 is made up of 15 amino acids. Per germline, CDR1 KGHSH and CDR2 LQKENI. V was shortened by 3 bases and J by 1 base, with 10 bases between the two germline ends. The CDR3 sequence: CASSPVQHSYNEQFF. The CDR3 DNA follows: TGTGCCAGCTCACCGGTACAGCATTCCTACAATGAGCAGTTCTTC. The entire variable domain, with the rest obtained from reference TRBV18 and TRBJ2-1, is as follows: NAGVMQNPRHLVRRRGQEARLRCSPMKGHSHVYWYRQLPEEGLKFMVYLQKENIIDESGMPKERFSAEFPKEGPSILRIQQVVRGDSAAYFCASSPVQHSYNEQFFGPGTRLTVL.

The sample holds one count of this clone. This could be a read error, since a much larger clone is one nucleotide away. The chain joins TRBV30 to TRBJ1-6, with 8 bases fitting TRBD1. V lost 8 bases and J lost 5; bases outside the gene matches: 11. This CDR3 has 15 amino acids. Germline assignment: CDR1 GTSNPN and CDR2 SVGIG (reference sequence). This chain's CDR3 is CARIQGARNNSPLHF. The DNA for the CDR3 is TGTGCCCGGATTCAGGGGGCGAGGAATAATTCACCCCTCCACTTT.

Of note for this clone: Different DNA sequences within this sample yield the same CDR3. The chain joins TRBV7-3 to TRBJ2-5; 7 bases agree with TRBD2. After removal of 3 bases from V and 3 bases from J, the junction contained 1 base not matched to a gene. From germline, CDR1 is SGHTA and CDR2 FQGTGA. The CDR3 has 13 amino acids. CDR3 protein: CASSFAGEETQYF. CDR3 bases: TGTGCCAGCAGCTTTGCGGGAGAAGAGACCCAGTACTTC.

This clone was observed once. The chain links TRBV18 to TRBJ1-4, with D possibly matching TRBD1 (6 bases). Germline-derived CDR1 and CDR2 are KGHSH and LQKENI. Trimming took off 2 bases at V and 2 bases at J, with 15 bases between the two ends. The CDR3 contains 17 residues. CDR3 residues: CASSPRGTAVTNEKLFF. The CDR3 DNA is TGTGCCAGCTCACCAAGGGGGACGGCCGTGACTAATGAAAAACTGTTTTTT.

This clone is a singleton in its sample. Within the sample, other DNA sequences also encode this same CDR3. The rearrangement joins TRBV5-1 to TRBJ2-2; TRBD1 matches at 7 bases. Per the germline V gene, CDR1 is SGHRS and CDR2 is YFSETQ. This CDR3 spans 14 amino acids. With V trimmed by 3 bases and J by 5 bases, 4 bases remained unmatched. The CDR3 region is CASSSGQPTGELFF. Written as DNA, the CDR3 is TGCGCCAGCAGCTCGGGACAGCCTACCGGGGAGCTGTTTTTT.

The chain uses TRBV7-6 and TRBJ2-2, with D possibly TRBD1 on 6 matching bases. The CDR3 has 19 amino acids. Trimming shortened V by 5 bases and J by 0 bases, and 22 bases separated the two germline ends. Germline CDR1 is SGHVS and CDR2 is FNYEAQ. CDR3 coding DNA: TGTGCCAGCAGCCCCAACATCCTAGGACAGAAAGCGAACACCGGGGAGCTGTTTTTT. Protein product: CASSPNILGQKANTGELFF.